These 21 T cell receptor beta chains originate from one sample sequenced in a study of OX40 agonist ivuxolimab in advanced cancers. TCRdb's table, derived via immunoSEQ multiplex PCR, lists solely in-frame clones and lacks some. The sample lists under 65,000 clones, approximately 89% occurring once. The sample here was CD4+ or CD8+ T cells sorted from blood, taken in a trial of the OX40 agonist ivuxolimab. All receptors come from an adult with an advanced solid tumor such as melanoma, head and neck, liver or kidney cancer.

The chain combines TRBV6-5 with TRBJ1-1; the match to TRBD1 covers 10 bases. Trimming took 5 bases from V and 4 from J; bases not matched to a gene: 4. The length of the CDR3 is 14 residues. Looked up from germline, CDR1 is MNHEY and CDR2 is SVGAGI. The CDR3 DNA follows: TGTGCCAGCAGTACCGGGACAGGGGTCACTGAAGCTTTCTTT. This gives the protein CASSTGTGVTEAFF.

The V call is TRBV5-1, the J call TRBJ2-6; the D gene is possibly TRBD1 (5 bases). The germline V gene encodes CDR1 SGHRS and CDR2 YFSETQ. The ends were cut back, 1 base at V and 0 bases at J, with 17 bases in the middle. This CDR3 is 19 amino acids long. The CDR3 region has the DNA TGCGCCAGCAGCTTGAATCGGGCAGGGCCCGACTCTGGGGCCAACGTCCTGACTTTC. Encoded protein: CASSLNRAGPDSGANVLTF. Using reference TRBV5-1 and TRBJ2-6 for the parts outside the CDR3, the full variable domain is KAGVTQTPRYLIKTRGQQVTLSCSPISGHRSVSWYQQTPGQGLQFLFEYFSETQRNKGNFPGRFSGRQFSNSRSEMNVSTLELGDSALYLCASSLNRAGPDSGANVLTFGAGSRLTVL.

This sequence joins TRBV5-1 and TRBJ2-5; 7 bases agree with TRBD2. The V segment lost 0 bases and the J segment 4 bases; nucleotides outside the gene matches: 9. The V gene's germline CDR1 is SGHRS and CDR2 YFSETQ. The CDR3 spans 16 residues. CDR3 amino acids: CASSLGPRGGVETQYF. The CDR3 nucleotides read TGCGCCAGCAGCTTGGGCCCCCGGGGAGGGGTAGAGACCCAGTACTTC.

This sequence joins TRBV5-1 and TRBJ2-7; 8 nucleotides match TRBD1. The J segment lost 3 bases and the V segment lost 4 bases, leaving 6 bases of the junction unmatched. CDR3 length equals 14 residues. Germline CDR1 is SGHRS and CDR2 is YFSETQ. CDR3 coding DNA: TGCGCCAGCAGCGTGGACAGGGATTACTACGAGCAGTACTTC. This encodes CASSVDRDYYEQYF.

The chain combines TRBV4-2 with TRBJ2-3; 14 positions agree with TRBD2. The J segment lost 5 bases and the V segment lost 4 bases, leaving 5 bases of the junction unmatched. Per germline, CDR1 LGHNA and CDR2 YNFKEQ. The CDR3 sequence is 16 residues long. CDR3 residues: CASSRTGLAGGDTQYF. In DNA, the CDR3 is TGTGCCAGCAGCCGGACTGGACTAGCGGGAGGAGATACGCAGTATTTT.

The V call is TRBV7-3, the J call TRBJ2-3; D call uncertain. This CDR3 region has 13 residues. The V end was cut by 0 bases, the J end by 10 bases, with 11 bases between. The germline gives CDR1 SGHTA, CDR2 FQGTGA. CDR3 sequence: CASSLTPEAPQYF. CDR3 coding DNA: TGTGCCAGCAGCTTAACGCCCGAAGCCCCGCAGTATTTT. Drawing the rest from reference TRBV7-3 and TRBJ2-3, the complete variable domain is GAGVSQTPSNKVTEKGKYVELRCDPISGHTALYWYRQSLGQGPEFLIYFQGTGAADDSGLPNDRFFAVRPEGSVSTLKIQRTERGDSAVYLCASSLTPEAPQYFGPGTRLTVL.

The chain combines TRBV11-2 with TRBJ2-4; D is unresolved. The V end was cut by 3 bases, the J end by 5 bases, with 8 bases between. The germline gives CDR1 SGHAT, CDR2 FQNNGV. CDR3 size: 13 residues. Written as DNA, the CDR3 is TGTGCCAGCAGCTTCGGGCAGGAAAACATTCAGTACTTC. Translating it yields CASSFGQENIQYF.

V usage is TRBV18 and J usage is TRBJ1-4; the match to TRBD1 covers 7 bases. The CDR3 is made up of 13 amino acids. The ends lost 6 bases at V and 6 bases at J; junction bases unmatched: 4. Germline CDR1 and CDR2: KGHSH and LQKENI. The CDR3: CASSRDSDEKLFF. The CDR3 nucleotides read TGTGCCAGCTCGCGGGACAGTGATGAAAAACTGTTTTTT.

DNA of the CDR3: TGTGCCAGCAGTCCCCCACTAGCGGGGATCCTCGGGAGAGAGACCCAGTACTTC. Amino acids: CASSPPLAGILGRETQYF. The rearrangement uses TRBV28 and TRBJ2-5, with 10 bases aligning to TRBD2. V was clipped by 5 bases and J by 4 bases; unmatched bases: 16. The CDR3 covers 18 residues. Germline V CDR1 and CDR2: MDHEN, SYDVKM.

The chain employs TRBV15 and TRBJ2-7; D is undetermined. V lost 0 bases, J lost 3 bases, and 6 bases lay in between. Germline CDR1 and CDR2: LNHNV and YYDKDF (reference sequence). The length of the CDR3 is 13 residues. CDR3 amino acids: CATSREVLYEQYF. For the CDR3, the DNA is TGTGCCACCAGCAGAGAGGTCCTCTACGAGCAGTACTTC.

The gene calls are TRBV28 and TRBJ1-2, with 7 bases lining up with TRBD1. Per the germline V gene, CDR1 is MDHEN and CDR2 is SYDVKM. This CDR3 is built from 13 residues. The V gene end was trimmed by 3 bases and the J gene end by 7 bases; junction bases not matched to a gene: 5. CDR3 residues: CASSLTGIGGYTF. CDR3 DNA: TGTGCCAGCAGTTTGACAGGGATCGGTGGCTACACCTTC.

The DNA for the CDR3 is TGCGCCAGCAGCCAAGGGTATGACTACGAGCAGTACTTC. Amino acids: CASSQGYDYEQYF. The genes are TRBV4-3 and TRBJ2-7, with D uncertain. V was shortened by 1 base and J by 3 bases, with 7 bases between the two germline ends. The CDR3 consists of 13 residues. Germline CDR1 LGHNA, CDR2 YSLEER.

The V call is TRBV5-8, the J call TRBJ1-1; TRBD1 aligns across 9 bases. The trim removed 3 bases at V and 0 bases at J, leaving 12 bases unmatched. Germline lookup yields CDR1 SGHTS and CDR2 YDEGEE. This CDR3 comprises 18 residues. CDR3 sequence: CASSWDRDYTPMNTEAFF. In DNA, the CDR3 is TGTGCCAGCAGCTGGGACAGGGATTACACTCCGATGAACACTGAAGCTTTCTTT.

The chain links TRBV11-2 to TRBJ1-5; a possible D gene is TRBD1 (6 bases). This CDR3 has 18 amino acids. V lost 1 base to trimming and J lost 0 bases, with 16 bases between them. Germline V gene lookup returns CDR1 SGHAT and CDR2 FQNNGV. In nucleotides, the CDR3 is TGTGCCAGCAGCTTAGGGAGGACAGCAGACAATAGCAATCAGCCCCAGCATTTT. As protein: CASSLGRTADNSNQPQHF.

The chain joins TRBV23-1 to TRBJ2-3; D uncertain. TRBV23-1 is marked as an open reading frame, function uncertain. The CDR3 is made up of 16 amino acids. V was clipped by 0 bases and J by 6 bases, with 16 bases between them. The CDR3 sequence is CASSQSQVCHQDTQYF. The CDR3 coding sequence is TGCGCCAGCAGTCAATCCCAGGTCTGTCATCAGGATACGCAGTATTTT.

The chain links TRBV6-5 to TRBJ1-5; no definite D call. The CDR3 contains 12 residues. With 0 bases removed from V and 9 bases from J, the gap between germline ends came to 6 bases. The V gene's germline CDR1 is MNHEY and CDR2 SVGAGI. In DNA, the CDR3 is TGTGCCAGCAGTTACTCGTCTGGGCCCCAGCATTTT. Translating gives CASSYSSGPQHF.

The V call is TRBV6-6, the J call TRBJ2-7; D not resolved. V lost 4 bases and J lost 2, with 6 bases in between. Per germline, CDR1 MNHNY and CDR2 SVGAGI (reference sequence). The CDR3 runs 12 residues. The CDR3 DNA reads as TGTGCCAGCAGTTCCAGGACCTACGAGCAGTACTTC. Its translation is CASSSRTYEQYF.

V is TRBV5-4 and J is TRBJ2-6; possibly TRBD2 for D (6 bases). V lost 2 bases and J 4 bases, leaving 16 bases between the germline ends. Germline values: CDR1 SGHNT, CDR2 YYREEE (reference sequence). The CDR3 runs to 17 residues. CDR3 sequence: CASSLARWGDGANVLTF. The CDR3 DNA follows: TGTGCCAGCAGCTTAGCGCGGTGGGGGGACGGGGCCAACGTCCTGACTTTC.

The chain's CDR3 is CASSLVSNYGYTF. DNA for the CDR3: TGCGCCAGCAGCCTGGTTTCTAACTATGGCTACACCTTC. The gene calls are TRBV5-1 and TRBJ1-2; D ambiguous. Germline V gives CDR1 SGHRS, CDR2 YFSETQ. The V gene lost 4 bases and the J gene lost 0 bases, with 7 bases spanning the gap. The CDR3 covers 13 residues.

V is TRBV9 and J is TRBJ2-5; D might be TRBD1 (5 bases). V was shortened by 2 bases and J by 2 bases, with 7 bases between the two germline ends. The CDR3 covers 13 residues. Germline values: CDR1 SGDLS, CDR2 YYNGEE. CDR3 sequence (DNA): TGTGCCAGCAGCGTGGACATGCAAGAGACCCAGTACTTC. Protein product: CASSVDMQETQYF.

The rearrangement links TRBV29-1 to TRBJ2-3; 8 bases fit TRBD2. The CDR3 has 12 amino acids. Per germline, CDR1 SQVTM and CDR2 ANQGSEA. The trim removed 6 bases at V and 1 base at J, leaving 0 bases unmatched. CDR3 loop: CSVTSGTDTQYF. CDR3 coding DNA: TGCAGCGTGACTAGCGGCACAGATACGCAGTATTTT.